These 12 T cell receptor beta chains came from one sample sequenced in a study of blood T cell repertoires in COVID-19. Profiled with immunoSEQ multiplex PCR; TCRdb holds only in-frame clones, not every one. The table includes 160,000 or so clones, around 76% detected once. Sequencing was performed on peripheral blood. The receptors shown here come from an older woman with acute or convalescent COVID-19.

The gene calls are TRBV27 and TRBJ1-6; possible D gene TRBD1, 5 bases. Germline V lookup: CDR1 MNHEY, CDR2 SMNVEV (reference sequence). Trimming removed 5 bases at V and 7 bases at J, with 9 bases between. This CDR3 region has 13 residues. As DNA, the CDR3 is TGTGCCAGCAGTCAAAGACAGAATTCACCCCTCCACTTT. Translating it yields CASSQRQNSPLHF.

This clone has just a few counts. The gene calls are TRBV12-3 or TRBV12-4 and TRBJ1-6, with 8 bases identical to TRBD1. The trim removed 2 bases at V and 10 bases at J, leaving 1 base unmatched. This CDR3 is 13 amino acids long. In DNA form, the CDR3 reads TGTGCCAGCAGTTTACAGGGGGCATCACCCCTCCACTTT. It yields the protein CASSLQGASPLHF.

This chain joins TRBV5-4 and TRBJ2-1; unclear D gene. The CDR3 totals 16 residues. V was trimmed by 1 base and J by 0 bases, leaving 11 bases between them. The germline CDR1 and CDR2 sequences are SGHNT and YYREEE (reference sequence). The CDR3 loop is CASSLQPRRSYNEQFF. The CDR3 nucleotides are TGTGCCAGCAGCTTGCAGCCTAGACGCTCCTACAATGAGCAGTTCTTC.

The genes are TRBV7-2 and TRBJ2-5, with D maybe TRBD2 (6 bases). The CDR3 contains 13 residues. V dropped 8 bases and J dropped 2 bases, with 12 bases sitting between them. CDR1 is SGHTA, CDR2 FQGNSA, per germline. CDR3 sequence: CASRPGGQETQYF. CDR3 in DNA: TGTGCCAGCCGACCCGGGGGACAAGAGACCCAGTACTTC.

The chain couples TRBV6-6 to TRBJ1-5, with D possibly TRBD1 on 5 matching bases. This CDR3 has 15 amino acids. V dropped 2 bases and J dropped 3 bases, with 11 bases sitting between them. The germline CDR1 and CDR2 sequences are MNHNY and SVGAGI (reference sequence). Written as DNA, the CDR3 is TGTGCCAGCAGTTACGACGGGGGAAACAATCAGCCCCAGCATTTT. Translation gives CASSYDGGNNQPQHF.

The chain employs TRBV15 and TRBJ1-5; D call uncertain. Germline V gives CDR1 LNHNV, CDR2 YYDKDF (reference sequence). This CDR3 has 14 amino acids. Deletions cut 0 bases from V and 5 bases from J, with 8 bases between. The CDR3, as DNA: TGTGCCACCAGCAGAGATTCAGACTATCAGCCCCAGCATTTT. This translates into CATSRDSDYQPQHF. The whole variable domain, remainder taken from reference TRBV15 and TRBJ1-5, is DAMVIQNPRYQVTQFGKPVTLSCSQTLNHNVMYWYQQKSSQAPKLLFHYYDKDFNNEADTPDNFQSRRPNTSFCFLDIRSPGLGDTAMYLCATSRDSDYQPQHFGDGTRLSIL.

The rearrangement links TRBV10-3 to TRBJ1-2; D may be TRBD1 (5 bases). V was clipped by 2 bases and J by 4 bases, with 11 bases between them. The germline V gene encodes CDR1 ENHRY and CDR2 SYGVKD. The CDR3 covers 14 residues. The CDR3 protein is CAISESQGGYGYTF. For the CDR3, the DNA is TGTGCCATCAGTGAGAGCCAGGGAGGCTATGGCTACACCTTC.

This chain links TRBV24-1 with TRBJ1-2; 11 positions agree with TRBD1. The ends lost 4 bases at V and 5 bases at J; junction bases unmatched: 5. The CDR3 runs 15 residues. CDR1 and CDR2 from the germline V gene are KGHDR and SFDVKD. This CDR3 is CATSDRDRGTYGYTF. CDR3 nucleotides: TGTGCCACCAGTGACCGGGACAGGGGGACATATGGCTACACCTTC.

The V gene is TRBV6-5, the J gene TRBJ1-1, with TRBD1 matching over 7 bases. The CDR3 extends over 14 amino acids. Trimming took 2 bases from V and 3 from J; bases not matched to a gene: 3. The germline gives CDR1 MNHEY, CDR2 SVGAGI. In DNA form, the CDR3 reads TGTGCCAGCAGTTACGTGGGACAGTACACTGAAGCTTTCTTT. It is translated as CASSYVGQYTEAFF.

The chain is built from TRBV7-2 and TRBJ2-1, with 9 bases aligning to TRBD1. This CDR3 comprises 19 residues. The V gene's germline CDR1 is SGHTA and CDR2 FQGNSA. With V trimmed by 5 bases and J by 7 bases, 21 bases remained unmatched. The CDR3 is CASSLSSPWGQGYRNEQFF. CDR3 coding DNA: TGTGCCAGCAGCCTCAGCTCCCCCTGGGGACAGGGCTATAGAAATGAGCAGTTCTTC. The entire variable domain, with the rest obtained from reference TRBV7-2 and TRBJ2-1, is as follows: GAGVSQSPSNKVTEKGKDVELRCDPISGHTALYWYRQSLGQGLEFLIYFQGNSAPDKSGLPSDRFSAERTGGSVSTLTIQRTQQEDSAVYLCASSLSSPWGQGYRNEQFFGPGTRLTVL.

Only one count was recorded for this clone. This chain connects TRBV7-8 to TRBJ2-5; possibly TRBD1 for D (6 bases). The CDR3 runs to 16 residues. The V end lost 2 bases, the J end lost 2 bases, and 15 bases lay between the germline ends. The germline CDR1 and CDR2 sequences are SGHVS and FQNEAQ. The CDR3 DNA sequence: TGTGCCAGCAGCTTAATTCAGGGGAACCCACAAGAGACCCAGTACTTC. Its protein product is CASSLIQGNPQETQYF.

J is TRBJ2-2 and V is TRBV5-6; possible D gene TRBD2, 6 bases. This CDR3 has 14 amino acids. V lost 4 bases, J lost 7 bases, and 14 bases lay in between. CDR1 and CDR2 (germline): SGHDT, YYEEEE. CDR3 nucleotide sequence: TGTGCCAGCAGCCCGAACGGGAGAAGCGGGGAGCTGTTTTTT. Amino acids: CASSPNGRSGELFF.